Following are 9 T cell receptor beta chains from one sample sequenced in a study of cytomegalovirus exposure and HLA in healthy donors. Profiling relied on immunoSEQ multiplex PCR, and the TCRdb table lists in-frame clones only, not all of them. The sample shows roughly 280,000 clones, 80% to 90% of them seen only once. Specimen: PBMCs. These receptors all come from a woman aged 18 to 35 in good health and CMV-seronegative.

This rearrangement joins TRBV9 to TRBJ2-5; D gene uncertain. CDR1 and CDR2 (germline): SGDLS, YYNGEE. The V end was cut by 0 bases, the J end by 3 bases, with 6 bases between. CDR3 length equals 13 residues. The CDR3 nucleotides read TGTGCCAGCAGCGTAGGTTCCGAAGAGACCCAGTACTTC. Residues: CASSVGSEETQYF.

The genes are TRBV2 and TRBJ1-2; D remains unclear. The CDR3 extends over 15 amino acids. The V end lost 5 bases, the J end lost 0 bases, and 13 bases lay between the germline ends. In germline, CDR1 is SNHLY, CDR2 FYNNEI. The CDR3 sequence: CASSLMGRTNYGYTF. CDR3 sequence (DNA): TGTGCCAGCAGTCTAATGGGCCGAACTAACTATGGCTACACCTTC.

The chain carries TRBV28 and TRBJ2-5; 9 nucleotides agree with TRBD1. Germline values: CDR1 MDHEN, CDR2 SYDVKM. There are 15 residues in the CDR3. V lost 4 bases and J lost 7; bases outside the gene matches: 10. Here the CDR3 DNA reads TGTGCCAGCAGTTCCCCGGGACAGGGTCATAGGACCCAGTACTTC. Protein: CASSSPGQGHRTQYF.

The chain recombines TRBV2 with TRBJ2-3, with TRBD2 matching 11 bases. The CDR3 extends over 13 amino acids. From germline, CDR1 is SNHLY and CDR2 FYNNEI. The junction had 12 bases not matched to a gene; V was cut back by 7 bases and J by 15 bases. The CDR3 DNA reads TGTGCCAGCAACCGGGTAGCGGGGGGGCCTGAATATTTT. It encodes CASNRVAGGPEYF.

The chain carries TRBV27 and TRBJ1-2; 11 bases are shared with TRBD1. V lost 3 bases and J lost 8; bases outside the gene matches: 5. Germline-derived CDR1 and CDR2 are MNHEY and SMNVEV (reference sequence). The CDR3 totals 14 residues. CDR3 DNA sequence: TGTGCCAGCAGTTTGGGACAGGGGGTGCGGGGCTACACCTTC. It specifies CASSLGQGVRGYTF.

The chain recombines TRBV28 with TRBJ2-1; TRBD2 matches at 10 bases. The ends lost 6 bases at V and 7 bases at J; junction bases unmatched: 6. Looked up from germline, CDR1 is MDHEN and CDR2 is SYDVKM. This CDR3 has 14 amino acids. The CDR3 nucleotides read TGTGCCAGCAGGCGGCCTAGCGGGGGTAATGAGCAGTTCTTC. Amino acids: CASRRPSGGNEQFF.

This clone was picked up one time. The chain couples TRBV30 to TRBJ2-7; 10 nucleotides match TRBD2. Germline values: CDR1 GTSNPN, CDR2 SVGIG (reference sequence). J lost 0 bases, V lost 4 bases, and 6 bases had no gene match. The CDR3 runs to 15 residues. CDR3 sequence reads: CAWTSGSESSYEQYF. The CDR3 nucleotides are TGTGCCTGGACTAGCGGGAGCGAAAGCTCCTACGAGCAGTACTTC.

This chain links TRBV30 with TRBJ1-5; D gene unclear. CDR3 length equals 12 residues. Trimming cost V 4 bases and J 5 bases, with 9 bases left between them. CDR1 and CDR2 (germline): GTSNPN, SVGIG (reference sequence). CDR3 in amino acids: CAWNKEDQPQHF. For the CDR3, the DNA is TGTGCCTGGAATAAGGAGGATCAGCCCCAGCATTTT.

The chain joins TRBV27 to TRBJ1-1; possibly TRBD1 for D (5 bases). The CDR3 extends over 11 amino acids. From germline, CDR1 is MNHEY and CDR2 SMNVEV (reference sequence). V was shortened by 7 bases and J by 4 bases, with 7 bases between the two germline ends. CDR3: CASNGGTEAFF. The CDR3 region has the DNA TGTGCCAGCAACGGGGGCACTGAAGCTTTCTTT.